This TCR beta chain was observed in a study of blood T cell repertoires in COVID-19. Overall study context: Sources were T cells, B-cell-depleted T cells, or PBMCs; the material itself was cDNA or gDNA.

Germline V gives CDR1 LGHNA, CDR2 YNFKEQ. Deletions cut 5 bases from V and 0 bases from J, with 7 bases between. This CDR3 spans 13 amino acids. Original methodology: Reference gene primer amplification yielded estimated nucleated cell counts. Clones were sequenced by immunoSEQ multiplex PCR, and TCRdb holds only the in-frame ones, with some missing. The DNA gave D and trimming, while V, J and clone size come from that table. The sample holds about 190,000 clones, 65% to 80% seen once. This clone was detected only once. The source material was peripheral blood. This rearrangement joins TRBV4-2 to TRBJ1-1, with D perhaps matching TRBD1 (5 bases). This TCR was sampled from a woman aged 45-60 years with acute or convalescent COVID-19. The CDR3 sequence is CASSTRVNTEAFF. As DNA, the CDR3 is TGTGCCAGCAGCACCAGGGTGAACACTGAAGCTTTCTTT.